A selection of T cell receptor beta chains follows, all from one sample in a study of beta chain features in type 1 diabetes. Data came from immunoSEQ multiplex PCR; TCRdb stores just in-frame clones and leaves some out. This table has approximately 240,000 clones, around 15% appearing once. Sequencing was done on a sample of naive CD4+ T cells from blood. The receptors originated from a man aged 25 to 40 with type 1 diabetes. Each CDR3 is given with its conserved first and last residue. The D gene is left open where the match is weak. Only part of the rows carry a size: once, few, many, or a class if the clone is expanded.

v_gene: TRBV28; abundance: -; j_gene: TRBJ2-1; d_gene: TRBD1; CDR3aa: CASRNPTGNYNEQFF; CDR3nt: TGTGCCAGCAGGAACCCGACAGGGAACTACAATGAGCAGTTCTTC
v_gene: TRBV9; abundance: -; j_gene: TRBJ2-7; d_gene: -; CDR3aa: CASSPRPGPSSYEQYF; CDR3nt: TGTGCCAGCAGCCCGCGTCCGGGTCCTAGCTCCTACGAGCAGTACTTC
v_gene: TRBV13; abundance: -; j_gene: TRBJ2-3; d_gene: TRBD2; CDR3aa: CASSPPTSGRPDTQYF; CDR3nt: TGTGCCAGCAGCCCGCCGACTAGCGGGAGACCAGATACGCAGTATTTT
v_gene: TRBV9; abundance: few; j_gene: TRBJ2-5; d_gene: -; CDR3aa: CASSVGPGETQYF; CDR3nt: TGTGCCAGCAGCGTAGGCCCCGGGGAGACCCAGTACTTC
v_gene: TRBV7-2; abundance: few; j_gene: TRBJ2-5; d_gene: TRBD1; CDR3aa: CASSPRTGEGETQYF; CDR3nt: TGTGCCAGCAGCCCGAGGACAGGGGAGGGAGAGACCCAGTACTTC
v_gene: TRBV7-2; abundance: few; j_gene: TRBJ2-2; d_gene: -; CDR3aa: CASSFPWRTGELFF; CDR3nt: TGTGCCAGCAGCTTCCCTTGGAGGACCGGGGAGCTGTTTTTT
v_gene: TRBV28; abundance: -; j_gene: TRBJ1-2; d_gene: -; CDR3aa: CASSWRGYGYTF; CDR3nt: TGTGCCAGCAGTTGGCGCGGCTATGGCTACACCTTC
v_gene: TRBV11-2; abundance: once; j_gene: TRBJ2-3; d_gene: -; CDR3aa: CASSLNEDTQYF; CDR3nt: TGTGCCAGCAGCTTAAATGAGGATACGCAGTATTTT
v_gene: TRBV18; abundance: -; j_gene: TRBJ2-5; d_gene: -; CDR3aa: CASSPAETQYF; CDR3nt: TGTGCCAGCTCACCGGCGGAGACCCAGTACTTC
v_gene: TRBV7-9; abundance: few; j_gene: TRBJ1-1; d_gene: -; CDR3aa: CASSQRIGDGAFF; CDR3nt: TGTGCCAGCAGCCAACGTATTGGCGATGGAGCTTTCTTT
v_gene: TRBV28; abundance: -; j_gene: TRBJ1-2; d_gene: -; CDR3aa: CASSLGQNYGYTF; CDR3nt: TGTGCCAGCAGTCTCGGACAGAACTATGGCTACACCTTC
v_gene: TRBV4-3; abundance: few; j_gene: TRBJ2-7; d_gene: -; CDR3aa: CASSQDINYYEQYF; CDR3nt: TGCGCCAGCAGCCAAGATATAAACTACTACGAGCAGTACTTC
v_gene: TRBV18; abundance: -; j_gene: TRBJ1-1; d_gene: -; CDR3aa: CASSPIEETAEAFF; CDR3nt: TGTGCCAGCTCACCGATCGAGGAGACGGCTGAAGCTTTCTTT
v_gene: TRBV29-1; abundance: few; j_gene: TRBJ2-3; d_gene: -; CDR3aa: CSVEGDSTDTQYF; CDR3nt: TGCAGCGTTGAAGGGGACAGCACAGATACGCAGTATTTT
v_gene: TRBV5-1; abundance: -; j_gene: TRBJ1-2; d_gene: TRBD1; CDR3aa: CASSPGQGAGYGYTF; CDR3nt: TGCGCCAGCAGCCCCGGACAGGGGGCAGGCTATGGCTACACCTTC
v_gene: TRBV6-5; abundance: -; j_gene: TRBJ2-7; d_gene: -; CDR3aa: CASTLYGQGSYEQYF; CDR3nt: TGTGCCAGCACACTGTACGGCCAGGGGTCCTACGAGCAGTACTTC
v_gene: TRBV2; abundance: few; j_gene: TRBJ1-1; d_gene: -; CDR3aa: CASLLGGEAFF; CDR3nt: TGTGCCAGCCTGCTGGGGGGTGAAGCTTTCTTT
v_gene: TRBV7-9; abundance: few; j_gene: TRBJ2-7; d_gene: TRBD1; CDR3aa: CASSLEGQGAREQYF; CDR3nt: TGTGCCAGCAGCTTAGAGGGACAGGGGGCGCGAGAGCAGTACTTC
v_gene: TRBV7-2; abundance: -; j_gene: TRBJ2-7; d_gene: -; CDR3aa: CASSLGRSRVAEQYF; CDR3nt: TGTGCCAGCAGCTTAGGTAGGAGCAGGGTTGCCGAGCAGTACTTC
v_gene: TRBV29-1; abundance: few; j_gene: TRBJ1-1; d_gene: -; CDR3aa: CSVHRDTEAFF; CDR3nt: TGCAGCGTCCATCGGGACACTGAAGCTTTCTTT
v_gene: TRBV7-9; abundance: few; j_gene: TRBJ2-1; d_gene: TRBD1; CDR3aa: CASSPGQAYNEQFF; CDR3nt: TGTGCCAGCAGTCCCGGACAGGCTTACAATGAGCAGTTCTTC
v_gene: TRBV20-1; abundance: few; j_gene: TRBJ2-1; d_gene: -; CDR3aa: CSASDRNEQFF; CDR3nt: TGCAGTGCTAGCGACCGCAATGAGCAGTTCTTC
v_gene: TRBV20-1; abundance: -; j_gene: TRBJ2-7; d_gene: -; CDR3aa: CSAREYEQYF; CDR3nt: TGCAGTGCTAGGGAATACGAGCAGTACTTC
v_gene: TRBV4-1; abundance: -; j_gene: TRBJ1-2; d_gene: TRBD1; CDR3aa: CASSLRSGTGASNYGYTF; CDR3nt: TGCGCCAGCAGCCTCAGATCCGGGACAGGGGCTTCAAACTATGGCTACACCTTC
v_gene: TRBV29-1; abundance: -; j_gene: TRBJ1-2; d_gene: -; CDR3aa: CNVRTANYGYTF; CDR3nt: TGCAATGTACGAACAGCTAACTATGGCTACACCTTC
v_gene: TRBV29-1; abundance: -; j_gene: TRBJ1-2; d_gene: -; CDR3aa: CSVEGAAANGYTF; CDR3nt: TGCAGCGTTGAAGGGGCGGCAGCCAATGGCTACACCTTC
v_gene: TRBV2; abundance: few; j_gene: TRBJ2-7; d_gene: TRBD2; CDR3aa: CASRAGLPYEQYF; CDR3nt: TGTGCCAGCAGAGCGGGACTACCCTACGAGCAGTACTTC
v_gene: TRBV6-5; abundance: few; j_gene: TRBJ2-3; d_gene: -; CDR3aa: CASSRRYTDTQYF; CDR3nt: TGTGCCAGCAGTAGGAGATACACAGATACGCAGTATTTT
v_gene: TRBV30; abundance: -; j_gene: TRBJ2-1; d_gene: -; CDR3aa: CAWTIGTVQGEQFF; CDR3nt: TGTGCCTGGACCATTGGGACTGTCCAGGGGGAGCAGTTCTTC
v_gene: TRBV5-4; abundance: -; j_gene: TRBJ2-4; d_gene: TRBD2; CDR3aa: CASSLVLAGAKNIQYF; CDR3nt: TGTGCCAGCAGCTTGGTGCTAGCGGGAGCCAAAAACATTCAGTACTTC
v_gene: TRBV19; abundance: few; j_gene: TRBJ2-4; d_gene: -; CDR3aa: CASSEGGKNIQYF; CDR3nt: TGTGCCAGTAGTGAAGGGGGGAAAAACATTCAGTACTTC
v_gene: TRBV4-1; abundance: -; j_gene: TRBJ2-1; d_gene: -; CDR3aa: CASSQGRASRNNEQFF; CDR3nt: TGCGCCAGCAGCCAGGGAAGGGCCTCCAGAAACAATGAGCAGTTCTTC
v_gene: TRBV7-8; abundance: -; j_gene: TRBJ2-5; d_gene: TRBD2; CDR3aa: CASSTTPGLAGETQYF; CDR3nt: TGTGCCAGCAGCACGACACCGGGACTAGCAGGAGAGACCCAGTACTTC